The 27 T cell receptor beta chains below were found in one sample sequenced in a study of blood T cell repertoires in COVID-19. Here immunoSEQ multiplex PCR was the method, and the copy in TCRdb shows in-frame clones only, minus some. Among under 150,000 clones listed, around four fifths were seen once. Source material: peripheral blood. These receptors all come from a middle-aged man with active or convalescent COVID-19.

This clone is a singleton in its sample. The rearrangement joins TRBV5-4 to TRBJ2-3, with TRBD2 as a possible D gene (5 bases). Germline loops: CDR1 SGHNT, CDR2 YYREEE (reference sequence). The V end lost 0 bases, the J end lost 10 bases, and 12 bases lay between the germline ends. The CDR3 is 13 residues long. The CDR3 nucleotides read TGTGCCAGCAGCTTGGTGAGCGGAATAGCGCAGTATTTT. Translated: CASSLVSGIAQYF.

The rearrangement joins TRBV6-5 to TRBJ2-3; the match to TRBD1 covers 7 bases. After removal of 2 bases from V and 2 bases from J, the junction contained 1 base not matched to a gene. Germline CDR1 is MNHEY and CDR2 is SVGAGI. This CDR3 comprises 14 residues. The CDR3 loop reads CASSYGQVTDTQYF. The DNA of the CDR3 is TGTGCCAGCAGTTACGGACAGGTCACAGATACGCAGTATTTT.

This chain uses TRBV27 with TRBJ2-1; 10 positions agree with TRBD1. With V trimmed by 8 bases and J by 8 bases, 6 bases remained unmatched. The CDR3 has 13 residues. Germline values: CDR1 MNHEY, CDR2 SMNVEV (reference sequence). CDR3 in DNA: TGTGCCAGCCAGGACAGGGGGAGGTATGAGCAGTTCTTC. Its translation is CASQDRGRYEQFF.

The rearrangement joins TRBV27 to TRBJ1-2, with TRBD1 matching 7 bases. J was trimmed by 2 bases and V by 6 bases; bases with no gene match: 3. In germline, CDR1 is MNHEY, CDR2 SMNVEV (reference sequence). The CDR3 is 13 residues long. The chain's CDR3 is CASRSQGNYGYTF. In nucleotides, the CDR3 is TGTGCCAGCAGATCACAGGGGAACTATGGCTACACCTTC.

The CDR3 loop is CASSTRGQGANEQYF. The CDR3 region has the DNA TGTGCCAGTAGTACCCGCGGACAGGGGGCTAACGAGCAGTACTTC. The rearrangement links TRBV19 to TRBJ2-7; 11 bases align to TRBD1. The CDR3 length is 15 residues. V shed 4 bases and J 5 bases; nucleotides not matched to a gene: 7. Germline V gene sequence: CDR1 LNHDA, CDR2 SQIVND (reference sequence).

This rearrangement joins TRBV2 to TRBJ1-5; 8 positions agree with TRBD1. Germline V gene data show CDR1 as SNHLY and CDR2 as FYNNEI. The CDR3 has 14 amino acids. The V segment lost 6 bases and the J segment 7 bases; nucleotides outside the gene matches: 8. CDR3 DNA: TGTGCCAGCAGGAGGACAGGGCAGGAACAGCCCCAGCATTTT. Protein: CASRRTGQEQPQHF.

The chain joins TRBV27 to TRBJ2-7; 9 bases fit TRBD1. The CDR3 sequence is 15 residues long. Germline trimming cut 3 bases from V and 2 bases from J; bases unmatched to any gene: 5. Germline assignment: CDR1 MNHEY and CDR2 SMNVEV (reference sequence). CDR3 loop: CASSLRDRATYEQYF. The CDR3 bases are TGTGCCAGCAGTTTGAGGGACAGGGCCACCTACGAGCAGTACTTC.

The chain combines TRBV5-1 with TRBJ1-4, with 10 bases identical to TRBD1. Trimming cost V 4 bases and J 7 bases; bases outside gene matches: 7. The germline V gene has CDR1 SGHRS and CDR2 YFSETQ. The CDR3 length is 15 residues. The CDR3, as DNA: TGCGCCAGCAGCGCGACCGGGACAGGGGCTGAAAAACTGTTTTTT. Translation gives CASSATGTGAEKLFF.

The chain uses TRBV30 and TRBJ1-3; D gene unclear. The CDR3 is made up of 13 amino acids. V lost 0 bases and J 4 bases, leaving 7 bases between the germline ends. Germline values: CDR1 GTSNPN, CDR2 SVGIG (reference sequence). The CDR3: CAWSVQAGNTIYF. The DNA for the CDR3 is TGTGCCTGGAGTGTACAAGCGGGAAACACCATATATTTT.

This chain uses TRBV12-3 or TRBV12-4 with TRBJ2-1; TRBD1 is a possible D gene (6 bases). The CDR3 covers 11 residues. The ends were cut back, 7 bases at V and 10 bases at J, with 11 bases in the middle. The CDR3 nucleotides are TGTGCCAGCACCCGAAGGGGGGAGCAGTTCTTC. Amino acids: CASTRRGEQFF.

The rearrangement links TRBV14 to TRBJ2-4, with D possibly being TRBD2 (5 bases). CDR1 and CDR2 (germline): SGHDN, FVKESK. The CDR3 is 14 amino acids. The ends were cut back, 1 base at V and 4 bases at J, with 8 bases in the middle. CDR3 bases: TGTGCCAGCAGCCAAGCAGGCGGGAAAAACATTCAGTACTTC. It yields the protein CASSQAGGKNIQYF.

This chain links TRBV20-1 with TRBJ1-2; D gene uncertain. In germline, CDR1 is DFQATT, CDR2 SNEGSKA (reference sequence). Trimming stripped 3 bases from V and 2 bases from J, with 22 bases between. There are 17 residues in the CDR3. The CDR3 region is CSASGEATGVGNYGYTF. In DNA, the CDR3 is TGCAGTGCTAGTGGCGAAGCGACCGGGGTGGGAAACTATGGCTACACCTTC.

This rearrangement joins TRBV19 to TRBJ2-5; possibly TRBD2 for D (5 bases). Per germline, CDR1 LNHDA and CDR2 SQIVND (reference sequence). This CDR3 is 14 amino acids long. Trimming took 3 bases from V and 3 from J, leaving 11 bases between them. CDR3 nucleotide sequence: TGTGCCAGTAGTATTTCCGGGATGAAAGAGACCCAGTACTTC. Translated, it gives CASSISGMKETQYF.

The chain recombines TRBV6-5 with TRBJ1-2, with a weak D call TRBD1 (5 bases). V was clipped by 5 bases and J by 0 bases, with 10 bases between them. CDR3 length: 14 amino acids. Germline CDR1 and CDR2: MNHEY and SVGAGI. CDR3: CASSRQSPNYGYTF. CDR3 coding DNA: TGTGCCAGCAGTCGACAGTCCCCTAACTATGGCTACACCTTC.

V gene TRBV3-1 (or the pseudogene TRBV3-2) combines with J gene TRBJ2-2; D perhaps matches TRBD2 (6 bases). Per germline, CDR1 LGHDT and CDR2 YNNKEL (reference sequence). The germline V and J ends were trimmed by 3 bases and 3 bases, with 14 bases remaining between them. The CDR3 is 16 residues long. The CDR3 region is CASSQGSGLHTGELFF. DNA of the CDR3: TGTGCCAGCAGCCAGGGTTCGGGACTCCACACCGGGGAGCTGTTTTTT.

The chain is built from TRBV7-3 and TRBJ2-3, with TRBD1 identical over 10 bases. This CDR3 is built from 15 residues. V trimming: 5 bases; J trimming: 0 bases; junction bases outside the gene matches: 2. Germline CDR1 reads SGHTA; CDR2 reads FQGTGA. In DNA, the CDR3 is TGTGCCAGCAGCGAGGGACAGGGGAGCACAGATACGCAGTATTTT. Translation gives CASSEGQGSTDTQYF.

This chain links TRBV6-5 with TRBJ2-5, with 7 nucleotides matching TRBD1. The germline CDR1 and CDR2 sequences are MNHEY and SVGAGI. This CDR3 has 12 amino acids. With 6 bases clipped from V and 5 bases from J, the junction kept 3 bases outside the gene matches. In nucleotides, the CDR3 is TGTGCCAGCAGAGGGGACAGTGAGACCCAGTACTTC. Its protein product is CASRGDSETQYF.

The chain joins TRBV6-6 to TRBJ2-5, with 7 bases fitting TRBD2. Germline lookup yields CDR1 MNHNY and CDR2 SVGAGI (reference sequence). The length of the CDR3 is 14 residues. Germline trimming cut 5 bases from V and 1 base from J; bases unmatched to any gene: 4. CDR3 sequence: CASSPQRGQETQYF. The CDR3 DNA reads as TGTGCCAGCAGTCCCCAGCGGGGCCAAGAGACCCAGTACTTC.

The chain joins TRBV7-9 to TRBJ1-2; possibly TRBD1 for D (5 bases). V shed 5 bases and J shed 4 bases, with 17 bases lying between them. This CDR3 has 15 residues. Germline CDR1 SEHNR, CDR2 FQNEAQ (reference sequence). DNA for the CDR3: TGTGCCAGCAGCGCACCTGGGCCCAGGGCCTATGGCTACACCTTC. As protein: CASSAPGPRAYGYTF.

The V and J genes are TRBV19 and TRBJ1-5, with 11 bases that match TRBD1. CDR1 LNHDA and CDR2 SQIVND come from the germline V gene (reference sequence). CDR3 length: 16 residues. J was trimmed by 6 bases and V by 4 bases; bases with no gene match: 8. CDR3 in amino acids: CASSTPDRGRIQPQHF. Written as DNA, the CDR3 is TGTGCCAGTAGTACGCCGGACAGGGGGCGTATTCAGCCCCAGCATTTT.

This clone was seen only once. The chain recombines TRBV7-3 with TRBJ2-1; tentatively, D is TRBD2 (5 bases). The germline CDR1 and CDR2 sequences are SGHTA and FQGTGA. The CDR3 extends over 14 amino acids. V was pared by 3 bases and J by 7 bases, with 13 bases between. In DNA form, the CDR3 reads TGTGCCAGCAGCTTGTCCCAGCCGGGGAATGAGCAGTTCTTC. Translation gives CASSLSQPGNEQFF.

This chain links TRBV2 with TRBJ2-5; 11 positions agree with TRBD1. In germline, CDR1 is SNHLY, CDR2 FYNNEI. This CDR3 spans 14 amino acids. V shed 6 bases and J 4 bases; nucleotides not matched to a gene: 4. DNA of the CDR3: TGTGCCAGCAGGGGACAGGGGGTAGGAGAGACCCAGTACTTC. It encodes CASRGQGVGETQYF.

CDR3 sequence reads: CASSTGDEQYF. CDR3 DNA sequence: TGTGCCAGCTCGACAGGGGACGAGCAGTACTTC. The J gene is TRBJ2-7, the V gene TRBV18, with 8 bases matching TRBD1. With V trimmed by 6 bases and J by 5 bases, 0 bases remained unmatched. Per germline, CDR1 KGHSH and CDR2 LQKENI. CDR3 size: 11 residues.

This clone showed up just once. This chain links TRBV5-6 with TRBJ1-5, with TRBD1 identical over 7 bases. CDR1 is SGHDT, CDR2 YYEEEE, per germline. This CDR3 is built from 14 residues. Unmatched junction bases numbered 9, after V lost 8 bases and J lost 4 bases. CDR3 residues: CASGWGQLNQPQHF. The CDR3, as DNA: TGTGCCAGTGGTTGGGGACAGCTAAATCAGCCCCAGCATTTT. The full variable domain, in which reference TRBV5-6 and TRBJ1-5 provide the parts outside the CDR3, is DAGVTQSPTHLIKTRGQQVTLRCSPKSGHDTVSWYQQALGQGPQFIFQYYEEEERQRGNFPDRFSGHQFPNYSSELNVNALLLGDSALYLCASGWGQLNQPQHFGDGTRLSIL.

This chain uses TRBV20-1 with TRBJ2-4; possibly TRBD2 for D (5 bases). This CDR3 contains 13 residues. CDR1 is DFQATT, CDR2 SNEGSKA, per germline (reference sequence). Trimming removed 3 bases from V and 8 bases from J, with 14 bases in between. The CDR3 DNA reads as TGCAGTGCTAGTACCAGCGGTGGGGACATTCAGTACTTC. It is translated as CSASTSGGDIQYF.

The chain carries TRBV7-2 and TRBJ2-3; TRBD2 matches at 9 bases. Germline V gene lookup returns CDR1 SGHTA and CDR2 FQGNSA. Trimming removed 5 bases from V and 14 bases from J; junction bases left unmatched: 11. The CDR3 is 13 residues long. The CDR3 protein is CASSASGGGASYF. The CDR3, as DNA: TGTGCCAGCAGCGCCTCTGGCGGGGGGGCTTCGTATTTT.

The V gene is TRBV29-1, the J gene TRBJ1-1; D ambiguous. Trimming took 7 bases from V and 1 from J, leaving 10 bases between them. The CDR3 runs to 12 residues. Germline CDR1 SQVTM, CDR2 ANQGSEA. The CDR3 coding sequence is TGCAGCGGTACTATGGCGAACACTGAAGCTTTCTTT. Translated, it gives CSGTMANTEAFF. Drawing the rest from reference TRBV29-1 and TRBJ1-1, the complete variable domain is SAVISQKPSRDICQRGTSLTIQCQVDSQVTMMFWYRQQPGQSLTLIATANQGSEATYESGFVIDKFPISRPNLTFSTLTVSNMSPEDSSIYLCSGTMANTEAFFGQGTRLTVV.